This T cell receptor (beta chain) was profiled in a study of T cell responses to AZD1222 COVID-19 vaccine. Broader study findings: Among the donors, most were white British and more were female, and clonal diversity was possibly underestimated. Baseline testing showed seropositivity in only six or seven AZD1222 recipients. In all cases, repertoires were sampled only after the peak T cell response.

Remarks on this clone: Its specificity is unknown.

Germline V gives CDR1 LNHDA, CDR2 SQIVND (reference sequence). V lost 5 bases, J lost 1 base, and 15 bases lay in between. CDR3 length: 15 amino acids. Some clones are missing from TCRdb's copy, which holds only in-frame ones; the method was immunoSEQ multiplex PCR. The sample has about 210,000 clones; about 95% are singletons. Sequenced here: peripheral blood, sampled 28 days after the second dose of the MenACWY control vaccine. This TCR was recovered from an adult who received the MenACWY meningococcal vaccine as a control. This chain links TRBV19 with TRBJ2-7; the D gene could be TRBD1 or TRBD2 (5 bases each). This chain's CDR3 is CASSPYRGGSYEQYF. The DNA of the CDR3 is TGTGCCAGTAGTCCATACCGTGGGGGATCCTACGAGCAGTACTTC.